Listed here are 5 T cell receptor beta chains from one sample, sequenced in a study of radiation and T cells in renal cell carcinoma. As to time point: blood 2 weeks post-SBRT. Treatment here: 15 Gy SBRT to primary tumor, nephrectomy 4 weeks later. Clones were sequenced by immunoSEQ multiplex PCR, and TCRdb holds only the in-frame ones, with some missing. The sample shows 100,000 to 150,000 clones, about 81% of them seen only once. Here the sequenced sample was blood, taken from a patient whose treatment included radiotherapy and nephrectomy. Every receptor here comes from a middle-aged man with renal cell carcinoma.

V is TRBV5-1 and J is TRBJ1-5; 9 bases agree with TRBD1. This CDR3 spans 15 amino acids. Unmatched junction bases numbered 3, after V lost 4 bases and J lost 1 base. CDR1 is SGHRS, CDR2 YFSETQ, per germline. CDR3 sequence: CASSRTGDSNQPQHF. For the CDR3, the DNA is TGCGCCAGCAGCAGGACAGGGGACAGCAATCAGCCCCAGCATTTT. The complete variable domain, with remaining parts taken from reference TRBV5-1 and TRBJ1-5, reads KAGVTQTPRYLIKTRGQQVTLSCSPISGHRSVSWYQQTPGQGLQFLFEYFSETQRNKGNFPGRFSGRQFSNSRSEMNVSTLELGDSALYLCASSRTGDSNQPQHFGDGTRLSIL.

This clone showed up just a few times. V is TRBV9 and J is TRBJ1-4; D is unclear. The CDR3 totals 15 residues. The V and J ends lost 0 bases and 4 bases respectively, with 10 bases between them. CDR1 and CDR2 (germline): SGDLS, YYNGEE. The CDR3 DNA is TGTGCCAGCAGCGTAGGGTGGCAATATAATGAAAAACTGTTTTTT. Amino acids: CASSVGWQYNEKLFF.

The V gene is TRBV9, the J gene TRBJ2-6; TRBD2 matches 9 bases. The V and J ends lost 0 bases and 4 bases, in that order; junction bases with no gene match: 20. The CDR3 sequence is 22 residues long. The germline CDR1 and CDR2 sequences are SGDLS and YYNGEE. The CDR3 protein is CASSVDVGGGRALISGANVLTF. For the CDR3, the DNA is TGTGCCAGCAGCGTAGACGTGGGTGGCGGGAGGGCCCTCATCTCCGGGGCCAACGTCCTGACTTTC.

The chain couples TRBV7-2 to TRBJ2-3; D not certain. Germline V gene lookup returns CDR1 SGHTA and CDR2 FQGNSA. Trimming took 4 bases from V and 3 from J, leaving 5 bases between them. The CDR3 runs to 12 residues. CDR3 sequence (DNA): TGTGCCAGCAGCTCAGTTACAGATACGCAGTATTTT. This translates into CASSSVTDTQYF.

The J gene is TRBJ2-1, the V gene TRBV2; 9 nucleotides align to TRBD2. J gave up 4 bases and V 4 bases, and 5 bases lay outside the gene matches. This CDR3 contains 15 residues. Germline values: CDR1 SNHLY, CDR2 FYNNEI. The CDR3 region is CASSGGLAEYNEQFF. Here the CDR3 DNA reads TGTGCCAGCAGTGGGGGACTAGCAGAGTACAATGAGCAGTTCTTC.